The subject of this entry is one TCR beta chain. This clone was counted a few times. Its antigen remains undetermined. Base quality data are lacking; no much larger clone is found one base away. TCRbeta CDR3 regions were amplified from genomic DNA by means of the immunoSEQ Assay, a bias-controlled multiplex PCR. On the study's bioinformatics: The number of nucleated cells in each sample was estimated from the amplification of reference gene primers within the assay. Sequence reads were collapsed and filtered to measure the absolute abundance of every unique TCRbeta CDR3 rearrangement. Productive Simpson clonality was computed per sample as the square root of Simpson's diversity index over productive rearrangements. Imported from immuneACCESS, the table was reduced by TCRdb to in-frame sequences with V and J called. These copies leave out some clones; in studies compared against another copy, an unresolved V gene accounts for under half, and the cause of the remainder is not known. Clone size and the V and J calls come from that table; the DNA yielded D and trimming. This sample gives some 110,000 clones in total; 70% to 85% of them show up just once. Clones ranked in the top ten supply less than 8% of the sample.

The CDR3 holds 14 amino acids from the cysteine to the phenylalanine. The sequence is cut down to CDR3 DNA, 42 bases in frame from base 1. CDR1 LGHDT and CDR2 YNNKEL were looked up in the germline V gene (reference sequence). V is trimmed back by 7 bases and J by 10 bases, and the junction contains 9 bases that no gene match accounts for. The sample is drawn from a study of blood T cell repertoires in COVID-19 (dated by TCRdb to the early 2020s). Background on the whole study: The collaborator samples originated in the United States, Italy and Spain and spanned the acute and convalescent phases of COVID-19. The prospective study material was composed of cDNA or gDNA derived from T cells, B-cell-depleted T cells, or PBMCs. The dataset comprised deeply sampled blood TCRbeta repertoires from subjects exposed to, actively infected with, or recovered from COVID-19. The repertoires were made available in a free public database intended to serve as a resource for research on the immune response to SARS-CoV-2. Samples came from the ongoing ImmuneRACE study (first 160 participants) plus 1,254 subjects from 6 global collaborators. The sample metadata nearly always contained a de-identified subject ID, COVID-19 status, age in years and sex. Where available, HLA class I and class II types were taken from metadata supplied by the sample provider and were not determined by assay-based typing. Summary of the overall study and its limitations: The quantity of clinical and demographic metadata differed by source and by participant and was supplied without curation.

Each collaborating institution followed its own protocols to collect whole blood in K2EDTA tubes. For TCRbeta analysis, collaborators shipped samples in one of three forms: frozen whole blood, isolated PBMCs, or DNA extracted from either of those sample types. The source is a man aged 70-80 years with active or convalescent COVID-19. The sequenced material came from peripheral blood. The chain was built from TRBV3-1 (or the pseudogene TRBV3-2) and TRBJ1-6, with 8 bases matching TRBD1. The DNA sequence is TGTGCCAGCACCTTTTACAGGGGGAACTCACCCCTCCACTTT. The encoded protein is CASTFYRGNSPLHF.